The rows below give T cell receptor beta chains drawn from one sample of a study of pediatric ulcerative colitis. Produced via immunoSEQ multiplex PCR; TCRdb's table is partial and in-frame only. The sample has over 10,000 clones, over 60% seen once. Sequenced input: gut tissue. The source is a boy younger than 18 who was a control in a study of pediatric ulcerative colitis. Each CDR3 is given without its conserved first and last residue. Each record gives: clone size, V gene, CDR3 protein. Where a row states a size, it is once, few, many or the class of an expanded clone; other rows omit it.

. TRBV15 ATSTAWDVYYNEQF
. TRBV19 ASSMLGAGSTDTQY
. TRBV1 TSSPGGGRGPPRTYEQY
. TRBV5-1 ASGAANEQF
. TRBV7-9 ASSLGTGLAGANVLT
. TRBV11-3 ASSQQGTNEKLF
. TRBV2 ASSPGLAPGELF
. TRBV19 ASSRTGLNEKLF
few TRBV19 ASSIRGSGTTEAF
. TRBV2 ASSDGAESSEQY
few TRBV18 ASSGRNQPQH
once TRBV2 ASSDWNEQF
. TRBV19 ASSMTGGRQPQH
. TRBV15 ATSRDRGSYSGANVLT
. TRBV11-3 ASTTQGVPNEQF
. TRBV28 ASSPGGWQPQH
. TRBV7-3 ASSLNRPHEQF
. TRBV11-2 ASSLGFKGEFGANVLT
. TRBV18 ASSPGFRDTEAF
once TRBV28 ASSFLRPGAQH
. TRBV2 ASGLTGNTIY
. TRBV7-9 ASSLGLAGGTTDTQY
. TRBV9 ASSVEGDTQY
. TRBV7-6 ASSLGVGGPGNTIY
. TRBV6-1 ATDPYGTPIGAQY
. TRBV7-9 ASSFDGNYGYT
once TRBV9 ASSVLPGLMNTGELF
. TRBV7-3 ASTHTIGTEAF
. TRBV5-4 ASRKDRGINLNTEAF
. TRBV6-5 ASSPTGYGYT
. TRBV5-6 ASSLAREQF
. TRBV5-1 ASSLGGDFYNEQF
. TRBV18 ASSPSPSGNTIY
. TRBV25-1 ASSGQGSHQPQH
once TRBV11-2 ASSLGGGGHTEAF
. TRBV10-3 AISLELENTEAF
. TRBV19 ASSKTGAALPSRTDTQY
few TRBV6-4 ASSEASDGTGELF
. TRBV10-3 AISGYDWGDSGNTIY
. TRBV12-5 ASGGRDFQPQH
. TRBV2 ASSKSDQPQH
. TRBV5-1 ASSLAGANTGELF
. TRBV11-3 ASSLQGAKGYT
. TRBV19 ASSRDKWASYEQY
. TRBV6-5 ASRAPSSGNTIY